This entry features one T cell receptor (beta chain) sequence. Its antigen is not known. Random hexamers primed reverse transcription of about 0.5 to 1 ug RNA. Each CDR3 protein gets one entry after TCRdb re-called the immunoSEQ multiplex PCR reads with MiXCR. The sample yields 200,000 to 250,000 distinct CDR3 sequences, approximately 95% seen once. These data come from a study of CD8 T cells in Susac syndrome. Germline V gives CDR1 MGHDK, CDR2 SYGVNS. V shed 5 bases and J shed 8 bases, with 16 bases lying between them. This CDR3 contains 15 residues. Points from the study as a whole: As the study acknowledged, the number of individuals in its TCR sequencing and HLA analysis was relatively small.

Sequencing of TCR beta covered CD8+ and CD4+ T cells obtained from blood. In the multiple sclerosis control group, patients were treatment-naive and had stable or active relapsing-remitting disease. Sample: CD4+ T cells from PBMCs. This chain uses TRBV25-1 with TRBJ1-6; D possibly corresponds to TRBD1 (6 bases). The source is a human donor with multiple sclerosis. CDR3 DNA: TGTGCCAGCAGTCTGAGCGGCAGGGGTGATTCACCCCTCCACTTT. It translates to CASSLSGRGDSPLHF. Variable domain in full (rest from reference TRBV25-1 and TRBJ1-6): EADIYQTPRYLVIGTGKKITLECSQTMGHDKMYWYQQDPGMELHLIHYSYGVNSTEKGDLSSESTVSRIRTEHFPLTLESARPSHTSQYLCASSLSGRGDSPLHFGNGTRLTVT.